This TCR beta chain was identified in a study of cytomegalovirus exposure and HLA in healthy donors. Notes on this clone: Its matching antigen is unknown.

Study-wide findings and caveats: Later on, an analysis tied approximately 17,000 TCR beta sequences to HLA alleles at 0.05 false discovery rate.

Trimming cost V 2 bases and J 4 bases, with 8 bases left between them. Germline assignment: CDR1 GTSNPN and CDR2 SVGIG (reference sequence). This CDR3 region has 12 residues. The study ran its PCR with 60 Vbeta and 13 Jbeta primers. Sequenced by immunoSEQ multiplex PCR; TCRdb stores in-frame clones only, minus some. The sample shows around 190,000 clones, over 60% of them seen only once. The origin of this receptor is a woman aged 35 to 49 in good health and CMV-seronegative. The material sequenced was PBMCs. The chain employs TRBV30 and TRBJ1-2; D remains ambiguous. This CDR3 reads CAWSLGSYGYTF. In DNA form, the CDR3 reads TGTGCCTGGAGTCTCGGGAGCTATGGCTACACCTTC. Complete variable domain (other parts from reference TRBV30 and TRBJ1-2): SQTIHQWPATLVQPVGSPLSLECTVEGTSNPNLYWYRQAAGRGLQLLFYSVGIGQISSEVPQNLSASRPQDRQFILSSKKLLLSDSGFYLCAWSLGSYGYTFGSGTRLTVV.